One sample yielded the 21 T cell receptor beta chains listed below, sequenced in a study of early T cells in non-severe SARS-CoV-2 infection. A single record per CDR3 protein comes from TCRdb applying MiXCR to the 5' RACE reads. The sample lists approximately 70,000 distinct CDR3 sequences, over 8% occurring once. The sequenced sample was whole blood, obtained at baseline. The receptors derive from an adult who was a healthcare worker with PCR-confirmed SARS-CoV-2 infection or an uninfected control (not recorded which).

The rearrangement uses TRBV10-3 and TRBJ2-5; 10 bases agree with TRBD2. J lost 5 bases, V lost 10 bases, and 13 bases had no gene match. The CDR3 runs to 15 residues. Germline V gene lookup returns CDR1 ENHRY and CDR2 SYGVKD. DNA for the CDR3: TGTGCCACACTAGATCTAGCGGGAGTCCCGGAGACCCAGTACTTC. It translates to CATLDLAGVPETQYF.

This clonotype was counted at least ten times. The V and J genes are TRBV5-4 and TRBJ2-1, with TRBD2 as a possible D gene (6 bases). V was shortened by 2 bases and J by 4 bases, with 13 bases between the two germline ends. The V gene's germline CDR1 is SGHNT and CDR2 YYREEE (reference sequence). The CDR3 has 15 amino acids. The CDR3 loop reads CASSFWRADYNEQFF. As DNA, the CDR3 is TGTGCCAGCAGCTTCTGGAGGGCGGATTACAATGAGCAGTTCTTC.

This clonotype was seen a few times. The rearrangement links TRBV28 to TRBJ1-2, with 8 bases identical to TRBD1. Per germline, CDR1 MDHEN and CDR2 SYDVKM. The CDR3 has 14 residues. The V gene end was trimmed by 7 bases and the J gene end by 4 bases; junction bases not matched to a gene: 8. CDR3 bases: TGTGCCAGCACTCGGCAGGGGGCGAGCTATGGCTACACCTTC. It encodes CASTRQGASYGYTF.

This clonotype was seen a handful of times. V gene TRBV7-2 combines with J gene TRBJ2-1; TRBD2 matches 11 bases. Germline V gene data show CDR1 as SGHTA and CDR2 as FQGNSA. The CDR3 is made up of 20 amino acids. The ends lost 1 base at V and 2 bases at J; junction bases unmatched: 13. This chain's CDR3 is CASSLEGVLAGGPAYNEQFF. CDR3 nucleotide sequence: TGTGCCAGCAGCTTAGAGGGGGTATTAGCGGGAGGGCCGGCCTACAATGAGCAGTTCTTC.

This clonotype has a count of ten or more. The V gene is TRBV28, the J gene TRBJ1-5; D gene uncertain. The CDR3 totals 14 residues. Trimming removed 2 bases from V and 3 bases from J, with 8 bases in between. Per germline, CDR1 MDHEN and CDR2 SYDVKM. The DNA for the CDR3 is TGTGCCAGCAGTTTAAGCAGCTCCAATCAGCCCCAGCATTTT. This codes for CASSLSSSNQPQHF.

The chain is built from TRBV2 and TRBJ2-7; D remains ambiguous. The CDR3 spans 12 residues. The V gene's germline CDR1 is SNHLY and CDR2 FYNNEI. The V and J ends lost 10 bases and 6 bases respectively, with 16 bases between them. CDR3 DNA sequence: TGTGCCACCTCGGCAGCATGGGGCGAGCAGTACTTC. This translates into CATSAAWGEQYF.

The CDR3 coding sequence is TGTGCCAGCAATCCGGGACAGGGAAGTTACGAGCAGTACTTC. It encodes CASNPGQGSYEQYF. The chain combines TRBV25-1 with TRBJ2-7; TRBD1 aligns across 9 bases. The junction had 8 bases not matched to a gene; V was cut back by 7 bases and J by 4 bases. The CDR3 totals 14 residues. CDR1 is MGHDK, CDR2 SYGVNS, per germline.

This clonotype was detected ten times or more. The genes are TRBV27 and TRBJ2-7; 7 positions match TRBD2. V trimming: 8 bases; J trimming: 1 base; junction bases outside the gene matches: 8. The CDR3 runs to 14 residues. CDR1 and CDR2 from the germline V gene are MNHEY and SMNVEV (reference sequence). CDR3 DNA sequence: TGTGCCAGCCAGAGGACTAGTCGGTCCTACGAGCAGTACTTC. It specifies CASQRTSRSYEQYF.

The CDR3 loop is CASRPRAQRGASLAGAEQFF. CDR3 bases: TGTGCCAGCAGACCCCGGGCCCAGAGAGGTGCAAGCCTGGCGGGAGCCGAACAGTTCTTC. The V call is TRBV7-9, the J call TRBJ2-1, with 7 bases aligning to TRBD2. This CDR3 region has 20 residues. Germline V lookup: CDR1 SEHNR, CDR2 FQNEAQ (reference sequence). The V gene end was trimmed by 6 bases and the J gene end by 13 bases; junction bases not matched to a gene: 33.

This clonotype has a handful of counts. The chain recombines TRBV9 with TRBJ2-1; either TRBD1 or TRBD2 may fit D (5 bases each). Germline V gene lookup returns CDR1 SGDLS and CDR2 YYNGEE. The CDR3 spans 13 residues. The V end was cut by 4 bases, the J end by 14 bases, with 19 bases between. The CDR3 DNA is TGTGCCAGCAGCCCCCTGGGGACCCTAAGCAAGTTCTTC. This translates into CASSPLGTLSKFF.

This clonotype was observed a few times. V gene TRBV7-6 combines with J gene TRBJ2-5; D is uncertain. CDR3 length equals 11 residues. V lost 3 bases, J lost 5 bases, and 4 bases lay in between. CDR1 is SGHVS, CDR2 FNYEAQ, per germline. The CDR3 protein is CASSFPETQYF. CDR3 nucleotide sequence: TGTGCCAGCAGCTTTCCCGAGACCCAGTACTTC.

The chain couples TRBV18 to TRBJ2-5; D possibly corresponds to TRBD2 (6 bases). V lost 0 bases and J lost 4, with 18 bases in between. CDR3 size: 17 residues. Germline CDR1 and CDR2: KGHSH and LQKENI. The CDR3 DNA sequence: TGTGCCAGCTCACCACCGATCGGAGGGCAGGGAGGAGAGACCCAGTACTTC. This sequence encodes CASSPPIGGQGGETQYF. Supplemented by reference TRBV18 and TRBJ2-5, the full variable domain reads NAGVMQNPRHLVRRRGQEARLRCSPMKGHSHVYWYRQLPEEGLKFMVYLQKENIIDESGMPKERFSAEFPKEGPSILRIQQVVRGDSAAYFCASSPPIGGQGGETQYFGPGTRLLVL.

The chain has TRBV7-6 and TRBJ2-1; D remains unclear. Trimming stripped 1 base from V and 7 bases from J, with 17 bases between. The CDR3 totals 16 residues. Germline V lookup: CDR1 SGHVS, CDR2 FNYEAQ. The CDR3 sequence: CASSLVVGSKMNEQFF. CDR3 in DNA: TGTGCCAGCAGCTTAGTGGTAGGGTCGAAGATGAATGAGCAGTTCTTC.

In its sample, this clonotype was seen many times. V usage is TRBV10-3 and J usage is TRBJ2-5; 12 nucleotides match TRBD1. Trimming at V came to 10 bases and at J to 4 bases, leaving 4 bases not matched to a gene. This CDR3 has 13 residues. Germline assignment: CDR1 ENHRY and CDR2 SYGVKD. This chain's CDR3 is CATGDRGRETQYF. CDR3 nucleotides: TGTGCCACCGGGGACAGGGGGCGAGAGACCCAGTACTTC.

The V gene is TRBV3-1, the J gene TRBJ2-1, with D uncertain. The germline V gene encodes CDR1 LGHDT and CDR2 YNNKEL (reference sequence). V was shortened by 1 base and J by 10 bases, with 5 bases between the two germline ends. The CDR3 has 11 amino acids. This CDR3 is CASSQGEEQFF. CDR3 nucleotides: TGTGCCAGCAGCCAAGGGGAAGAGCAGTTCTTC.

The chain joins TRBV29-1 to TRBJ1-5; TRBD1 is a possible D gene (5 bases). Per the germline V gene, CDR1 is SQVTM and CDR2 is ANQGSEA. Trimming removed 6 bases at V and 9 bases at J, with 18 bases between. The CDR3 totals 13 residues. The CDR3 DNA is TGCAGCGTCCTTGGCGGGGCAGAGGGGCCCCAGCATTTT. Amino acid sequence: CSVLGGAEGPQHF.

This clonotype was counted at least ten times. The chain combines TRBV29-1 with TRBJ2-1; no reliable D call. This CDR3 comprises 12 residues. Trimming stripped 5 bases from V and 7 bases from J, with 12 bases between. Germline values: CDR1 SQVTM, CDR2 ANQGSEA. This CDR3 is CSVTPAGNEQFF. The DNA of the CDR3 is TGCAGCGTTACTCCCGCTGGTAATGAGCAGTTCTTC.

This chain joins TRBV7-2 and TRBJ2-3; D gene ambiguous. This CDR3 region has 14 residues. From germline, CDR1 is SGHTA and CDR2 FQGNSA. V was clipped by 6 bases and J by 1 base, with 11 bases between them. CDR3 in amino acids: CASRTTLGTDTQYF. CDR3 bases: TGTGCCAGCAGGACGACGCTGGGCACAGATACGCAGTATTTT.

The chain joins TRBV12-3 or TRBV12-4 to TRBJ2-1; the D gene is possibly TRBD1 (5 bases). The V end was cut by 6 bases, the J end by 8 bases, with 11 bases between. This CDR3 has 12 residues. The DNA for the CDR3 is TGTGCCAGCAGCCCCAGGGCCTATGAGCAGTTCTTC. Protein product: CASSPRAYEQFF.

This rearrangement joins TRBV28 to TRBJ1-5; D not certain. The CDR3 consists of 15 residues. Trimming took 2 bases from V and 6 from J, leaving 14 bases between them. Per germline, CDR1 MDHEN and CDR2 SYDVKM. For the CDR3, the DNA is TGTGCCAGCAGTTTACAAACCCCGGGCAGTCAGCCCCAGCATTTT. This encodes CASSLQTPGSQPQHF.

In this sample, this clonotype turned up a few times. The chain links TRBV20-1 to TRBJ2-3; 12 positions match TRBD2. CDR1 is DFQATT and CDR2 is SNEGSKA in the germline V gene (reference sequence). V gave up 3 bases and J gave up 5 bases; unmatched junction bases: 3. This CDR3 contains 14 residues. In DNA, the CDR3 is TGCAGTGCTAGTCCTAGCGGGAGGGGAGATACGCAGTATTTT. Translation: CSASPSGRGDTQYF.